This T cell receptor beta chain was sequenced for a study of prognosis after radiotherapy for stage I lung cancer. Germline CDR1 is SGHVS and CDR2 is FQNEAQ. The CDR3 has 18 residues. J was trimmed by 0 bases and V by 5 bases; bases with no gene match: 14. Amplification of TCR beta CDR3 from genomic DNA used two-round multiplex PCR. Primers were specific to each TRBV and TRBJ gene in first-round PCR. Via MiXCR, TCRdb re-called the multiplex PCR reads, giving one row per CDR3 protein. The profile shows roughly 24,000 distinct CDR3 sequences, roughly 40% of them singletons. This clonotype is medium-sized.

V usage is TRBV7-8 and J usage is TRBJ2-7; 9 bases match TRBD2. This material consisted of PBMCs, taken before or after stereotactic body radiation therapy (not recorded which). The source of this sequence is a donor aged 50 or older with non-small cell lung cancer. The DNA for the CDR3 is TGTGCCAGCAGCCCCCGGAGTGGCGCGGGAGGGCCCTCCTACGAGCAGTACTTC. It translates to CASSPRSGAGGPSYEQYF.